There are many counts of the clone carrying this T cell receptor (beta chain). No antigen is known for it. Amplification from RNA transcripts yielded the TCR beta CDR3 regions. HTBI primers primed a first-round RT-PCR, and a second-round multiplex PCR followed. TCRdb reanalysed the multiplex PCR reads using MiXCR and keeps one entry per CDR3 protein. Of over 500,000 distinct CDR3 sequences in the sample, 22% are singletons; the top ten hold approximately 7.7%. CDR1 is DFQATT, CDR2 SNEGSKA, per germline (reference sequence). The CDR3 is 16 residues long. V gave up 3 bases and J gave up 0 bases, with 12 bases separating them. This specimen belongs to a study of Graves' ophthalmopathy and Graves' hyperthyroidism. People with hyperthyroidism were aged 18 to 65 and newly diagnosed, under 2 months' duration. Clinical symptoms and serum thyroxine were used for diagnosis; TRAb, thyroid ultrasound and orbital computed tomography were also relied on.

Points from the study as a whole: It was with roughly 71% sensitivity and around 75% specificity that the model predicted ophthalmopathy progression.

This TCR was sampled from a woman under 30 with stable Graves' hyperthyroidism. Some clones in this sample may be carry-over from other donors' samples. Sequences were obtained from peripheral blood. This rearrangement joins TRBV20-1 to TRBJ2-6; D gene unclear. Here the CDR3 DNA reads TGCAGTGCTAGTGACCTCGGCATCTCTGGGGCCAACGTCCTGACTTTC. Translating it yields CSASDLGISGANVLTF.